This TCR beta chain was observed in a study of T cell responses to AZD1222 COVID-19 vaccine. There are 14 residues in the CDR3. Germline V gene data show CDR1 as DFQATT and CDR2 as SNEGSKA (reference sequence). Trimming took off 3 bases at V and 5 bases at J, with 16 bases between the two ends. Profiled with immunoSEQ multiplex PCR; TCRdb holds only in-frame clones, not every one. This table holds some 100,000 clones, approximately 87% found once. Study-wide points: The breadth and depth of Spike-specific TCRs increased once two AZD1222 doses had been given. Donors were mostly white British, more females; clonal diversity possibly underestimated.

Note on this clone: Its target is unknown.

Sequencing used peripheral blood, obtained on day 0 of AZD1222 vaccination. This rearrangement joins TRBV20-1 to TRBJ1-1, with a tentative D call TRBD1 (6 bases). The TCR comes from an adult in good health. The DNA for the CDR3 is TGCAGTGCTAGTCTCAACAGGGTAGGGACTGAAGCTTTCTTT. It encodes CSASLNRVGTEAFF.